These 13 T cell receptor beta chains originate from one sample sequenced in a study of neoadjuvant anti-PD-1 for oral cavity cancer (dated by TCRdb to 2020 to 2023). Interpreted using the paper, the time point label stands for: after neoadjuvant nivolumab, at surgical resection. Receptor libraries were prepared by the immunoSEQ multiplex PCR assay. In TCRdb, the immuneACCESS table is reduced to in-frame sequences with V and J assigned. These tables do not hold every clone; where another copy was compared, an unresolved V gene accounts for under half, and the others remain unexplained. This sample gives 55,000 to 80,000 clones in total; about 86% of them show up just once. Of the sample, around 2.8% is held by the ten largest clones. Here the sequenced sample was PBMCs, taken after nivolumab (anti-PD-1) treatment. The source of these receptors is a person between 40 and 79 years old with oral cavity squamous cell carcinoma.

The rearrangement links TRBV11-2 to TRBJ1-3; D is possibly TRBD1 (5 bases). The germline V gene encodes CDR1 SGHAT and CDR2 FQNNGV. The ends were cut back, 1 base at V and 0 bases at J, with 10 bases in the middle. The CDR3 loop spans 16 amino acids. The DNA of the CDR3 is TGTGCCAGCAGCTTAGTTGTCGGGGGCTCTGGAAACACCATATATTTT. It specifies CASSLVVGGSGNTIYF.

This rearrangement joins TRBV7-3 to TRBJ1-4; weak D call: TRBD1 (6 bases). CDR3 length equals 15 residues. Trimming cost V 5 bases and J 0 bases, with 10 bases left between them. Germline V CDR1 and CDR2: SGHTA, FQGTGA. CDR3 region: CASSPGAATNEKLFF. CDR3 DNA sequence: TGTGCCAGCAGCCCGGGGGCGGCAACTAATGAAAAACTGTTTTTT.

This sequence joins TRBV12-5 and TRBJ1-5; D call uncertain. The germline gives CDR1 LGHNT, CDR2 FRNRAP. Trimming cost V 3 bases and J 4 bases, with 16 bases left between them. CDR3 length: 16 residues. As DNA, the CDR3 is TGTGCTAGTGGTTTCCGACTGACCTCATCTAATCAGCCCCAGCATTTT. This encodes CASGFRLTSSNQPQHF. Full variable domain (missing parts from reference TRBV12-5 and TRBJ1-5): DARVTQTPRHKVTEMGQEVTMRCQPILGHNTVFWYRQTMMQGLELLAYFRNRAPLDDSGMPKDRFSAEMPDATLATLKIQPSEPRDSAVYFCASGFRLTSSNQPQHFGDGTRLSIL.

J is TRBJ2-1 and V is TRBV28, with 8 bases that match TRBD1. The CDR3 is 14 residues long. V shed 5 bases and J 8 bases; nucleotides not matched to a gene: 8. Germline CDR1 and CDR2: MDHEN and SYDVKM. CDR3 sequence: CASSPGDRSDEQFF. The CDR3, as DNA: TGTGCCAGCAGTCCGGGGGACAGGAGCGATGAGCAGTTCTTC.

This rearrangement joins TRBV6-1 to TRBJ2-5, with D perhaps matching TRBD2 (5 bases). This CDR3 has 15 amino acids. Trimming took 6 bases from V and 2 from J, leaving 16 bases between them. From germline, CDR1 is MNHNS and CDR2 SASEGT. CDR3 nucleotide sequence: TGTGCCAGCAGGCTGGGGAGCTTCCGGCAAGAGACCCAGTACTTC. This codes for CASRLGSFRQETQYF.

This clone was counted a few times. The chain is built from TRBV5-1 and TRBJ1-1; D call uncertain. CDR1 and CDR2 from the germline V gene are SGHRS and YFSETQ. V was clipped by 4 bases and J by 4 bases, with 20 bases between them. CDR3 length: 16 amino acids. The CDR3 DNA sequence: TGCGCCAGCAGCCCCCGGGAGGGATGGTTGGGCACTGAAGCTTTCTTT. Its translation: CASSPREGWLGTEAFF.

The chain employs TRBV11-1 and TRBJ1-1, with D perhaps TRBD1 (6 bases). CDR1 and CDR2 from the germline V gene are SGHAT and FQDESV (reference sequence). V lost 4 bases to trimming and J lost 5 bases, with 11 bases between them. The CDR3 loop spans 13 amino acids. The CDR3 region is CASSSQGYTEAFF. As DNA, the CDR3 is TGTGCCAGCAGCTCACAGGGTTATACTGAAGCTTTCTTT.

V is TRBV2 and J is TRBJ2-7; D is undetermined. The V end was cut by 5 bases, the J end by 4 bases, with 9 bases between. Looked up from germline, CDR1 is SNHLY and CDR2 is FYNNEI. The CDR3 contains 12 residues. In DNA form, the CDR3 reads TGTGCCAGCAGTCTACTATCTTACGAGCAGTACTTC. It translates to CASSLLSYEQYF.

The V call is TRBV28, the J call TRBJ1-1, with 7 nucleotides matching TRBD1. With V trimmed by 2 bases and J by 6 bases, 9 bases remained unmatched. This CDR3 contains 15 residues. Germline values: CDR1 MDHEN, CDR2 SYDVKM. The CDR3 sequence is CASSLPTTGLAEAFF. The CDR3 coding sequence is TGTGCCAGCAGTTTACCCACGACAGGGCTGGCTGAAGCTTTCTTT.

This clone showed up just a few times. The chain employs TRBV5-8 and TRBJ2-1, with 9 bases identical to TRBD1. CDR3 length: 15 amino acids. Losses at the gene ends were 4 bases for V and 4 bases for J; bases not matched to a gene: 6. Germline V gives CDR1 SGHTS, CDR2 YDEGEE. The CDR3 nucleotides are TGTGCCAGCAGCCCCGGGACAGGGTTTTACAATGAGCAGTTCTTC. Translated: CASSPGTGFYNEQFF.

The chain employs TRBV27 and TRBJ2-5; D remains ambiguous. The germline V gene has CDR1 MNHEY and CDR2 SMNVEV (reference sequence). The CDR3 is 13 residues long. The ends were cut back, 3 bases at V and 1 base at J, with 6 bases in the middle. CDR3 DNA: TGTGCCAGCAGTTTTAGGGCCCAAGAGACCCAGTACTTC. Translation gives CASSFRAQETQYF.

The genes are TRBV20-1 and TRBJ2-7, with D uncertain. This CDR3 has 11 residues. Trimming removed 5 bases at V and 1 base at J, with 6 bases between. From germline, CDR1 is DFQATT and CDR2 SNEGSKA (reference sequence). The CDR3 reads CSAPISYEQYF. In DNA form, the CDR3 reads TGCAGTGCTCCCATTTCCTACGAGCAGTACTTC.

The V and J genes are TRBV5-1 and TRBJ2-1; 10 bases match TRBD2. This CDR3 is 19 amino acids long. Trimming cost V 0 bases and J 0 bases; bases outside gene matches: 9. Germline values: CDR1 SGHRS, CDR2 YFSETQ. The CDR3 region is CASSLDLLAGVSSYNEQFF. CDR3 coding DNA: TGCGCCAGCAGCTTGGATTTGCTAGCGGGGGTAAGCTCCTACAATGAGCAGTTCTTC.